These 8 T cell receptor beta chains were sequenced from one sample in a study of early stage breast cancer tumors. Clones were sequenced by immunoSEQ multiplex PCR, and TCRdb holds only the in-frame ones, with some missing. This sample has about 41,000 clones, with about 78% found just once. Sequenced input: blood. The receptor set was obtained from a person aged 45 to 60 with breast cancer.

This clone has just a few counts. V and J are TRBV2 and TRBJ1-4; the match to TRBD1 covers 8 bases. In germline, CDR1 is SNHLY, CDR2 FYNNEI. This CDR3 region has 16 residues. With V trimmed by 8 bases and J by 5 bases, 13 bases remained unmatched. The CDR3 spells CASLFGTGRLNEKLFF. The CDR3 DNA follows: TGTGCCAGCCTTTTTGGGACAGGTCGTTTAAATGAAAAACTGTTTTTT. Together with reference TRBV2 and TRBJ1-4, the CDR3 gives the full variable domain: EPEVTQTPSHQVTQMGQEVILRCVPISNHLYFYWYRQILGQKVEFLVSFYNNEISEKSEIFDDQFSVERPDGSNFTLKIRSTKLEDSAMYFCASLFGTGRLNEKLFFGSGTQLSVL.

The V call is TRBV7-9, the J call TRBJ1-2; possible D gene TRBD1, 6 bases. Trimming took 0 bases from V and 2 from J, leaving 13 bases between them. The CDR3 has 16 residues. Germline V CDR1 and CDR2: SEHNR, FQNEAQ (reference sequence). The CDR3 nucleotides read TGTGCCAGCAGCTTAGCCACAGGGCTCCAAAACTATGGCTACACCTTC. Protein: CASSLATGLQNYGYTF.

The chain recombines TRBV5-1 with TRBJ2-3; D is ambiguous. V lost 5 bases and J lost 0, with 7 bases in between. The CDR3 consists of 13 residues. Germline loops: CDR1 SGHRS, CDR2 YFSETQ. The CDR3 coding sequence is TGCGCCAGCAGTACGACTAGCACAGATACGCAGTATTTT. Translating it yields CASSTTSTDTQYF.

Turning to this clone: Its ends do not fully match the called genes, so a read error is possible. The genes are TRBV7-7 and TRBJ2-3; D possibly corresponds to TRBD1 (6 bases). The CDR3 has 13 amino acids. Germline V gene sequence: CDR1 SSHAT, CDR2 FNYEAQ (reference sequence). CDR3 nucleotides: TGTGCTAGCAGCTTAGCACAGGGAGATACGCAGTATTTT. Translation gives CASSLAQGDTQYF.

The chain combines TRBV6-6 with TRBJ1-5; TRBD1 matches at 7 bases. This CDR3 region has 14 residues. Unmatched junction bases numbered 9, after V lost 7 bases and J lost 6 bases. The germline gives CDR1 MNHNY, CDR2 SVGAGI (reference sequence). The CDR3 coding sequence is TGTGCCAGCACTTTTACAGGGGTTGGTCAGCCCCAGCATTTT. It codes for CASTFTGVGQPQHF.

The chain recombines TRBV29-1 with TRBJ2-2, with D possibly matching TRBD2 (5 bases). CDR3 length equals 12 residues. Germline V gene lookup returns CDR1 SQVTM and CDR2 ANQGSEA. V was clipped by 4 bases and J by 4 bases, with 7 bases between them. CDR3 nucleotide sequence: TGCAGCGTTGGGGAGCCCACCGGGGAGCTGTTTTTT. It yields the protein CSVGEPTGELFF.

The chain links TRBV27 to TRBJ2-5; no clear D. CDR1 is MNHEY and CDR2 is SMNVEV in the germline V gene (reference sequence). V was clipped by 1 base and J by 3 bases, with 9 bases between them. The CDR3 sequence is 14 residues long. The CDR3 DNA reads as TGTGCCAGCAGTTTATTATACCGAGAAGAGACCCAGTACTTC. Protein sequence: CASSLLYREETQYF.

This sequence joins TRBV9 and TRBJ2-2; TRBD1 is a possible D gene (5 bases). The V gene's germline CDR1 is SGDLS and CDR2 YYNGEE. This CDR3 has 15 residues. Trimming stripped 6 bases from V and 3 bases from J, with 15 bases between. CDR3 nucleotides: TGTGCCAGCACTCCATTGCAGGGTTACACCGGGGAGCTGTTTTTT. It translates to CASTPLQGYTGELFF.